The clone carrying this T cell receptor beta chain was picked up a small number of times. Expressed TCRB transcripts were sequenced because the entire RNA isolate underwent reverse transcription. Method: immunoSEQ multiplex PCR; TCRdb's copy keeps in-frame clones and lacks some. The data contain 450,000 to 600,000 clones, approximately 28% of them seen just once; the ten biggest clones take up 0.05% to 0.07%. The CDR3 covers 12 residues. The V gene's germline CDR1 is SGHTA and CDR2 FQGNSA. With 3 bases removed from V and 4 bases from J, the gap between germline ends came to 5 bases. These data are taken from a study of beta chain features in type 1 diabetes. As for the study in general: When patients were set against healthy donors, age, gender and cell yields were similar.

The TCR originated in a man younger than 30 in good health. The chain combines TRBV7-2 with TRBJ2-3; no clear D. Sequencing was done on a sample of naive CD4+ T cells from blood. The DNA for the CDR3 is TGTGCCAGCAGCTTGTGGGCAGATACGCAGTATTTT. Its protein is CASSLWADTQYF.